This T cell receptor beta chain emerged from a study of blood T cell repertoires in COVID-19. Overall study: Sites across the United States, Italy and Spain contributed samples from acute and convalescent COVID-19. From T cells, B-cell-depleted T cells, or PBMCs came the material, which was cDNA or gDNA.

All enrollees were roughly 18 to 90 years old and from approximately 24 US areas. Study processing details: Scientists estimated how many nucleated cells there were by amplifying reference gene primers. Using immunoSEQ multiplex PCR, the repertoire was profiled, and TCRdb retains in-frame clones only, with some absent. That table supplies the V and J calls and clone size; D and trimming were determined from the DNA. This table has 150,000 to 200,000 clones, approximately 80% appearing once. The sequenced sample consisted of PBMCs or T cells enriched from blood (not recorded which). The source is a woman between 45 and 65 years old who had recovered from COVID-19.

The DNA of the CDR3 is TGTGCCAGCAGCCCCCGACTAGCGGGTCACAATGAGCAGTTCTTC. Translation: CASSPRLAGHNEQFF. V gene TRBV11-1 combines with J gene TRBJ2-1, with TRBD2 matching 10 bases. The V segment lost 5 bases and the J segment 5 bases; nucleotides outside the gene matches: 6. The CDR3 has 15 residues. Germline values: CDR1 SGHAT, CDR2 FQDESV (reference sequence).